The T cell receptor (beta chain) described here comes from a study of OX40 agonist ivuxolimab in advanced cancers. For this clone: What it binds is unknown.

General study points: Nonresponders included some who also had low normalized T-cell clonal expansion.

The assay was immunoSEQ multiplex PCR, and TCRdb's table has in-frame clones only and misses some. The data hold 100,000 or so clones, with approximately 90% observed a single time. The source is an adult with an advanced solid tumor such as melanoma, head and neck, liver or kidney cancer. The starting material was CD4+ or CD8+ T cells sorted from blood, obtained in a trial of the OX40 agonist ivuxolimab.

The CDR3 DNA is TGTGCCTGGAGGATGGGGGGGCATGGCACAGATACGCAGTATTTT. Translating it yields CAWRMGGHGTDTQYF. This chain uses TRBV30 with TRBJ2-3, with a weak D call TRBD2 (7 bases). This CDR3 spans 15 amino acids. Germline CDR1 GTSNPN, CDR2 SVGIG (reference sequence). The germline V and J ends were trimmed by 3 bases and 1 base, with 14 bases remaining between them. The full variable domain, with the rest looked up from reference TRBV30 and TRBJ2-3, is SQTIHQWPATLVQPVGSPLSLECTVEGTSNPNLYWYRQAAGRGLQLLFYSVGIGQISSEVPQNLSASRPQDRQFILSSKKLLLSDSGFYLCAWRMGGHGTDTQYFGPGTRLTVL.